These 10 T cell receptor beta chains came from one sample sequenced in a study of T cell repertoires in cytomegalovirus infection. TCRdb reanalysed the reads using MiXCR and keeps one entry per CDR3 protein. Of some 350,000 distinct CDR3 sequences listed, 15% to 20% were seen once; the top ten hold 7.5% to 9.5%. The sequenced sample was PBMCs. The receptors were sampled from a human donor in good health (CMV status not recorded). Some clones in this sample may be carry-over from other donors' samples.

This clonotype was seen repeatedly, ten times or more. The chain joins TRBV12-3 or TRBV12-4 to TRBJ2-5, with D tentatively TRBD2 (6 bases). The germline V and J ends were trimmed by 6 bases and 9 bases, with 20 bases remaining between them. The CDR3 spans 14 residues. CDR3 amino acids: CASSIGAHGEAQYF. DNA of the CDR3: TGTGCCAGCAGCATTGGAGCCCACGGGGAGGCCCAGTACTTC.

This clonotype has a count of ten or more. The gene calls are TRBV7-2 and TRBJ1-1, with D perhaps matching TRBD1 (6 bases). This CDR3 has 17 amino acids. CDR1 SGHTA and CDR2 FQGNSA come from the germline V gene. Trimming stripped 5 bases from V and 2 bases from J, with 21 bases between. This CDR3 reads CASSIPDRRAHNTEAFF. In DNA form, the CDR3 reads TGTGCCAGCAGCATCCCGGACAGAAGGGCCCACAACACTGAAGCTTTCTTT.

The J gene is TRBJ1-2, the V gene TRBV19; 8 bases map to TRBD1. V was clipped by 7 bases and J by 5 bases; unmatched bases: 6. CDR1 is LNHDA, CDR2 SQIVND, per germline (reference sequence). The CDR3 covers 13 residues. CDR3 amino acids: CASTRDRSYGYTF. In DNA, the CDR3 is TGTGCCAGTACCCGGGACAGGTCGTATGGCTACACCTTC.

This clonotype has only a few counts. The rearrangement links TRBV2 to TRBJ1-2, with TRBD1 matching 8 bases. This CDR3 region has 12 residues. V shed 6 bases, J shed 8 bases, and the junction held 5 bases outside the gene matches. Germline V gene sequence: CDR1 SNHLY, CDR2 FYNNEI. Here the CDR3 reads CASRGDRRGYTF. As DNA, the CDR3 is TGTGCCAGCAGGGGGGACAGGCGGGGCTACACCTTC. The full variable domain, rest sourced from reference TRBV2 and TRBJ1-2, is EPEVTQTPSHQVTQMGQEVILRCVPISNHLYFYWYRQILGQKVEFLVSFYNNEISEKSEIFDDQFSVERPDGSNFTLKIRSTKLEDSAMYFCASRGDRRGYTFGSGTRLTVV.

This clonotype has a handful of counts. This sequence joins TRBV28 and TRBJ2-3, with 9 bases lining up with TRBD2. The CDR3 contains 13 residues. The V gene's germline CDR1 is MDHEN and CDR2 SYDVKM. V trimming: 11 bases; J trimming: 1 base; junction bases outside the gene matches: 4. DNA of the CDR3: TGTGCCGTTGGCGGGGGGGGCACAGATACGCAGTATTTT. The encoded protein is CAVGGGGTDTQYF.

In its sample, this clonotype was seen a few times. The gene calls are TRBV15 and TRBJ2-5; 9 nucleotides align to TRBD1. J gave up 1 base and V 8 bases, and 2 bases lay outside the gene matches. Germline loops: CDR1 LNHNV, CDR2 YYDKDF (reference sequence). CDR3 length: 13 amino acids. The CDR3 loop reads CATGDRAQETQYF. CDR3 bases: TGTGCCACCGGGGACAGGGCCCAAGAGACCCAGTACTTC.

V usage is TRBV4-2 and J usage is TRBJ2-2; D might be TRBD2 (6 bases). Trimming removed 1 base at V and 6 bases at J, with 15 bases between. Germline V CDR1 and CDR2: LGHNA, YNFKEQ. The CDR3 is 16 residues long. CDR3 sequence: CASSQGSGTLAGELFF. The CDR3 bases are TGTGCCAGCAGCCAAGGATCCGGGACTCTGGCCGGGGAGCTGTTTTTT.

This chain connects TRBV19 to TRBJ1-3; D ambiguous. The CDR3 runs 16 residues. The V end lost 5 bases, the J end lost 0 bases, and 14 bases lay between the germline ends. Germline CDR1 is LNHDA and CDR2 is SQIVND (reference sequence). CDR3 in amino acids: CASSPWQSNSGNTIYF. Here the CDR3 DNA reads TGTGCCAGTAGTCCGTGGCAATCCAACTCTGGAAACACCATATATTTT.

The V gene is TRBV25-1, the J gene TRBJ1-1; 7 bases match TRBD1. This CDR3 has 14 residues. CDR1 and CDR2 from the germline V gene are MGHDK and SYGVNS. V lost 3 bases to trimming and J lost 4 bases; unmatched junction nucleotides: 5. The CDR3 DNA follows: TGTGCCAGCAGTGAGGCTCCAGGGGGCACTGAAGCTTTCTTT. Its translation: CASSEAPGGTEAFF. The full variable domain, its missing parts supplied by reference TRBV25-1 and TRBJ1-1, is EADIYQTPRYLVIGTGKKITLECSQTMGHDKMYWYQQDPGMELHLIHYSYGVNSTEKGDLSSESTVSRIRTEHFPLTLESARPSHTSQYLCASSEAPGGTEAFFGQGTRLTVV.

In its sample, this clonotype was seen many times. The rearrangement uses TRBV7-2 and TRBJ2-6; 9 bases are shared with TRBD2. Germline lookup yields CDR1 SGHTA and CDR2 FQGNSA. The CDR3 is made up of 19 amino acids. With 0 bases clipped from V and 0 bases from J, the junction kept 6 bases outside the gene matches. CDR3 sequence: CASSLAPSGVPSGANVLTF. In DNA form, the CDR3 reads TGTGCCAGCAGCTTAGCCCCTAGCGGGGTACCCTCTGGGGCCAACGTCCTGACTTTC.